Listed below are T cell receptor beta chains from one sample, sequenced in a study of Ad26.COV2.S vaccination and SARS-CoV-2 variants. Profiled with immunoSEQ multiplex PCR; TCRdb holds only in-frame clones, not every one. The sample has some 640,000 clones, 70% to 90% seen once. The sequenced sample was peripheral blood, obtained in a trial of Ad26.COV2.S vaccine versus placebo. These receptors came from a person between 18 and 59 years old who received the Ad26.COV2.S COVID-19 vaccine or a placebo. The CDR3 runs from the conserved cysteine through the conserved F or W. A D gene is named only where the DNA matches it firmly. Clone sizes are given selectively: once, few, many, or a class where the clone is expanded.

J	D	V	size	CDR3	DNA
TRBJ2-1	NA	TRBV2	NA	CASSEGLAYEQFF	TGTGCCAGCAGTGAAGGTCTAGCCTATGAGCAGTTCTTC
TRBJ2-1	NA	TRBV2	NA	CASSRTATFNEQFF	TGTGCCAGCAGTCGGACAGCTACCTTCAATGAGCAGTTCTTC
TRBJ2-5	TRBD2	TRBV7-9	NA	CASSRGGRETQYF	TGTGCCAGCAGCCGGGGAGGGAGAGAGACCCAGTACTTC
TRBJ1-1	TRBD1	TRBV18	NA	CASSREGAGNTEAFF	TGTGCCAGCTCCCGGGAGGGGGCAGGGAACACTGAAGCTTTCTTT
TRBJ2-7	TRBD2	TRBV20-1	NA	CSAPRGGEQYF	TGCAGTGCTCCAAGGGGAGGGGAGCAGTACTTC
TRBJ1-2	TRBD1	TRBV7-8	NA	CASSKPGQGYGDYTF	TGTGCCAGCAGCAAACCGGGACAGGGCTATGGAGACTACACCTTC
TRBJ1-5	NA	TRBV30	once	CAWSVLGEYSNQPQHF	TGTGCCTGGAGTGTACTAGGGGAGTATAGCAATCAGCCCCAGCATTTT
TRBJ2-3	TRBD2	TRBV5-1	NA	CASSLWPSGSTDTQYF	TGCGCCAGCAGCTTGTGGCCTAGCGGGAGCACAGATACGCAGTATTTT
TRBJ2-2	TRBD1	TRBV5-1	NA	CASSPTGVTGELFF	TGCGCCAGCAGCCCTACAGGGGTCACCGGGGAGCTGTTTTTT
TRBJ2-7	TRBD1	TRBV2	NA	CASSPGEAMTGAYYF	TGTGCCAGCAGCCCAGGGGAGGCGATGACAGGGGCGTACTACTTC
TRBJ1-1	NA	TRBV19	few	CASVSRGGSEAFF	TGTGCCAGCGTCTCCCGGGGGGGTTCTGAAGCTTTCTTT
TRBJ1-6	NA	TRBV6-2/TRBV6-3	once	CASSYNVRSDSYNSPLHF	TGTGCCAGCAGTTATAATGTTCGGAGTGACTCCTATAATTCACCCCTCCACTTT